This paragraph covers one T cell receptor beta chain sequence. Its matching antigen is unknown. Analysis merged second doses at about 4 or about 12 weeks. Clones were read by immunoSEQ multiplex PCR, and TCRdb kept only the in-frame ones, dropping some. Of 99,000 or so clones listed, roughly 89% are singletons. This CDR3 is built from 15 residues. The V and J ends lost 4 bases and 5 bases, in that order; junction bases with no gene match: 7. From germline, CDR1 is KGHDR and CDR2 SFDVKD. These data are taken from a study of T cell responses to AZD1222 COVID-19 vaccine. Notes on the study in general: Sampling captured repertoires only after the peak T cell response. A mostly white British donor set with more females was recruited, and clonal diversity was possibly underestimated. Just a handful of AZD1222 recipients were seropositive at baseline.

The V and J genes are TRBV24-1 and TRBJ2-1; 7 bases align to TRBD2. The source is an adult who received the AZD1222 COVID-19 vaccine. The specimen was peripheral blood, collected 28 days after the second AZD1222 dose. CDR3 nucleotide sequence: TGTGCCACCAGTGACCCCGGACTAGGAGACAATGAGCAGTTCTTC. This translates into CATSDPGLGDNEQFF.